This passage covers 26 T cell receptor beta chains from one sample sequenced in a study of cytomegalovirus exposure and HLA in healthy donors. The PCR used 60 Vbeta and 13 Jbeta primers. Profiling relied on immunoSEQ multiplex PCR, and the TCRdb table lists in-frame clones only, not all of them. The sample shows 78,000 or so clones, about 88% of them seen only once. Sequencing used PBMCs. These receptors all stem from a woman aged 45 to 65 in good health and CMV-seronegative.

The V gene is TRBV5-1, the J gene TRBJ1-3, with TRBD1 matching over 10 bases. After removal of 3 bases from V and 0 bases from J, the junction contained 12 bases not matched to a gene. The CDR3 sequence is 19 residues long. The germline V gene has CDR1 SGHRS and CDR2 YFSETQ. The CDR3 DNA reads TGCGCCAGCAGCTCGGGACAGGGGACCCTTTTGAGCTCTGGAAACACCATATATTTT. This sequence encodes CASSSGQGTLLSSGNTIYF.

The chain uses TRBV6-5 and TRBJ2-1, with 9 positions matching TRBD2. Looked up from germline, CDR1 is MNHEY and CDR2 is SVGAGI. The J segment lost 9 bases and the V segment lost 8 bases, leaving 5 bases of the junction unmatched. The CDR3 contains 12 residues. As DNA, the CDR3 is TGTGCCAGCGGGACTAGCATCATTGAGCAGTTCTTC. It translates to CASGTSIIEQFF.

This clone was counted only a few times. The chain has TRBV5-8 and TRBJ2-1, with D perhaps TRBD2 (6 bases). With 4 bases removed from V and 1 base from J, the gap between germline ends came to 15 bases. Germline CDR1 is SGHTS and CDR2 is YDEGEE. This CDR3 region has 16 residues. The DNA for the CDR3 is TGTGCCAGCAGCCCCCTGGCGGGGAGGTCCTACAATGAGCAGTTCTTC. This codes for CASSPLAGRSYNEQFF.

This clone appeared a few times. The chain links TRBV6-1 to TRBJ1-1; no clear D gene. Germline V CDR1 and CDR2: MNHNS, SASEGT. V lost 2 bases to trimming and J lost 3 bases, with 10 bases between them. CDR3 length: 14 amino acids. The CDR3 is CASSEQRSDTEAFF. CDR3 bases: TGTGCCAGCAGTGAACAGAGGTCGGACACTGAAGCTTTCTTT.

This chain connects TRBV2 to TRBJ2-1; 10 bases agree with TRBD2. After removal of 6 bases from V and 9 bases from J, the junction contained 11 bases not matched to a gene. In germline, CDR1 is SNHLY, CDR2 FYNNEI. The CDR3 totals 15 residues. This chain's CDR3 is CASSSWLAGAGEQFF. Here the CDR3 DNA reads TGTGCCAGCAGCTCGTGGCTAGCGGGGGCGGGTGAGCAGTTCTTC.

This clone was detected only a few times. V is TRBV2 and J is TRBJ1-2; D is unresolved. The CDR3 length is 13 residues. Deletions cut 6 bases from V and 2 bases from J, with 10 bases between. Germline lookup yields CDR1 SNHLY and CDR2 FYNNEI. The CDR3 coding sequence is TGTGCCAGCAGGACCCTCGGGAACTATGGCTACACCTTC. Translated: CASRTLGNYGYTF.

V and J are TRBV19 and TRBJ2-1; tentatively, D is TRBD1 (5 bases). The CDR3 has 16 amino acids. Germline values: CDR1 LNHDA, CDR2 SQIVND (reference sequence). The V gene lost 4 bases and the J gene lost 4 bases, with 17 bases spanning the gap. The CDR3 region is CASSKSRQFLYNEQFF. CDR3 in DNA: TGTGCCAGTAGTAAGAGCCGACAGTTTTTATACAATGAGCAGTTCTTC. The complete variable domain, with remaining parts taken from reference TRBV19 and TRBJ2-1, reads DGGITQSPKYLFRKEGQNVTLSCEQNLNHDAMYWYRQDPGQGLRLIYYSQIVNDFQKGDIAEGYSVSREKKESFPLTVTSAQKNPTAFYLCASSKSRQFLYNEQFFGPGTRLTVL.

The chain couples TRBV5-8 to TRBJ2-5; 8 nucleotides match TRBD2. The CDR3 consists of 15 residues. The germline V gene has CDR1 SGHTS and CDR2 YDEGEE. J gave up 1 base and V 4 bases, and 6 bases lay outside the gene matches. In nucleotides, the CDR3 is TGTGCCAGCAGCCCGGGAGGGAACTTCCAAGAGACCCAGTACTTC. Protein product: CASSPGGNFQETQYF.

The CDR3 sequence: CASSAGSPGELFF. CDR3 nucleotide sequence: TGTGCCAGCAGCGCCGGGTCCCCCGGGGAGCTGTTTTTT. The chain carries TRBV9 and TRBJ2-2, with D unclear. This CDR3 has 13 amino acids. CDR1 is SGDLS, CDR2 YYNGEE, per germline. The ends were cut back, 3 bases at V and 6 bases at J, with 9 bases in the middle.

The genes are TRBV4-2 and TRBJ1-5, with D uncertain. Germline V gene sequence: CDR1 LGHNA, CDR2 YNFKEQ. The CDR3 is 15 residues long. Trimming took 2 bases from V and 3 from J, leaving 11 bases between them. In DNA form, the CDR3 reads TGTGCCAGCAGCCAATACCGGGAACCCAATCAGCCCCAGCATTTT. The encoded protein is CASSQYREPNQPQHF.

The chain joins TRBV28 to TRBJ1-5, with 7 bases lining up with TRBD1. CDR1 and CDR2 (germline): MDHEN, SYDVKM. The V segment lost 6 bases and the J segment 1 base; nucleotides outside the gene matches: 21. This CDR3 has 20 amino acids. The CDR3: CASSDPLNDREPWSNQPQHF. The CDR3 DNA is TGTGCCAGCAGCGACCCTTTAAACGACAGGGAACCGTGGAGCAATCAGCCCCAGCATTTT.

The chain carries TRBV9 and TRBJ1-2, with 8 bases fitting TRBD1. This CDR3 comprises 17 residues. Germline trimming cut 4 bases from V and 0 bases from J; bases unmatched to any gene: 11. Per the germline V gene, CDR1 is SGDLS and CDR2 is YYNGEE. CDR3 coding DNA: TGTGCCAGCAGCACCCACGGGACAGGAGGGCCTAACTATGGCTACACCTTC. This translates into CASSTHGTGGPNYGYTF.

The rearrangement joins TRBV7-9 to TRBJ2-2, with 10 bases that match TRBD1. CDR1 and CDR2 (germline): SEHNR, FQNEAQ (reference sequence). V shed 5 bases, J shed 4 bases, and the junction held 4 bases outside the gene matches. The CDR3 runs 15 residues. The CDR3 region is CASSRGQGITGELFF. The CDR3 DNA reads TGTGCCAGCAGCCGGGGACAGGGGATCACCGGGGAGCTGTTTTTT.

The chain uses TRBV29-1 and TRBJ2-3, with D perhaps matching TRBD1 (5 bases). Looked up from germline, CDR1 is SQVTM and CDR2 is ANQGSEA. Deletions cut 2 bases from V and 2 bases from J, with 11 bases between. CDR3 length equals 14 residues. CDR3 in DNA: TGCAGCGTTGAAAGCGACAGTCACACAGATACGCAGTATTTT. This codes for CSVESDSHTDTQYF.

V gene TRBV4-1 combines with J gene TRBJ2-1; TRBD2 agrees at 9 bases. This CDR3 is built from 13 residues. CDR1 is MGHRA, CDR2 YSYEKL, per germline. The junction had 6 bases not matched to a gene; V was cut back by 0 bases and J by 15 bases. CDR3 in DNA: TGCGCCAGCAGCCAAGAGGGGAGCGGGAGGTTGTTCTTC. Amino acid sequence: CASSQEGSGRLFF.

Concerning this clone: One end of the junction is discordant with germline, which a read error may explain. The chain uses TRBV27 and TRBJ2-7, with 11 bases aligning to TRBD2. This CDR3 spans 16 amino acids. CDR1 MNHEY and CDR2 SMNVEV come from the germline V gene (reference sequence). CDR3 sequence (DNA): TGTGCCAGCAGTCTATCCGGACTAGCGGGTTCCTACGAGCAGTACTTC. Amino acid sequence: CASSLSGLAGSYEQYF.

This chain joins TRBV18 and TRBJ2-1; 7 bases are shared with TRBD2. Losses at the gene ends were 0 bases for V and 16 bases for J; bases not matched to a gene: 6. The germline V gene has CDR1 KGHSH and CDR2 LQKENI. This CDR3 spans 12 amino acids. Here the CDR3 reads CASSPPIGRPFF. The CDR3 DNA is TGTGCCAGCTCACCACCGATCGGGAGGCCTTTCTTC.

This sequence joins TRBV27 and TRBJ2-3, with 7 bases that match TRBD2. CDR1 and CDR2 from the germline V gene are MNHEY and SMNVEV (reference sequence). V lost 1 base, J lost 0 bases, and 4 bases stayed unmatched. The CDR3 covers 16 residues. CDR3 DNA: TGTGCCAGCAGTTTATTGGGGGGGACTAGCACAGATACGCAGTATTTT. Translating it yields CASSLLGGTSTDTQYF.

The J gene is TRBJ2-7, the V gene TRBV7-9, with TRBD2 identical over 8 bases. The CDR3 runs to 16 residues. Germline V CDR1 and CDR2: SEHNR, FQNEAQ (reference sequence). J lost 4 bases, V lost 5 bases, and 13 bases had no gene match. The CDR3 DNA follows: TGTGCCAGCAGCGATAGCGGGAACAGGGCTTTATACGAGCAGTACGTC. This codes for CASSDSGNRALYEQYV.

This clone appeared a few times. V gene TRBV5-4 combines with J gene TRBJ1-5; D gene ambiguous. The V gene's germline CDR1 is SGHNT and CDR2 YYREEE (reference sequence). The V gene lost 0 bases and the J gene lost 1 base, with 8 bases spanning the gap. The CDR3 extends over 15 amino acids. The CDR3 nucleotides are TGTGCCAGCAGCTTGGGCGGGGAGAGCAATCAGCCCCAGCATTTT. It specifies CASSLGGESNQPQHF.

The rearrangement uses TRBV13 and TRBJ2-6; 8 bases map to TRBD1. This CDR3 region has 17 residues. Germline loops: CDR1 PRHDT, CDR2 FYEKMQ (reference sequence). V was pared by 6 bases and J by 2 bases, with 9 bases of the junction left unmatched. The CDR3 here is CASSSQGEITGANVLTF. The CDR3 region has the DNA TGTGCCAGCAGTTCACAGGGGGAAATTACTGGGGCCAACGTCCTGACTTTC.

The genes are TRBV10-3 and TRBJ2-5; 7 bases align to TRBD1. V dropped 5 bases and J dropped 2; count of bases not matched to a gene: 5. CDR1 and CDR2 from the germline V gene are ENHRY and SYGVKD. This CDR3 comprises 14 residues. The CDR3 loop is CAISSGTVQETQYF. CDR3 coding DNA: TGTGCCATCAGTTCTGGGACAGTACAAGAGACCCAGTACTTC.

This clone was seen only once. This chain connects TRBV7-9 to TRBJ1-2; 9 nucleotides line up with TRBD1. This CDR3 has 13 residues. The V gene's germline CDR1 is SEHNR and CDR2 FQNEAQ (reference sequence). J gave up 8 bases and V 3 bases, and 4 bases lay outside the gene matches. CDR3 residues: CASSFTGGRGYTF. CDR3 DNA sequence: TGTGCCAGCAGCTTCACAGGGGGCCGGGGCTACACCTTC.

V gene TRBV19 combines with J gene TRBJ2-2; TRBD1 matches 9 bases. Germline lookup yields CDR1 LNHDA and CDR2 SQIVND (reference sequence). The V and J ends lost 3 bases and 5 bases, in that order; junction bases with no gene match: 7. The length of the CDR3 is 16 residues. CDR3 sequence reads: CASSMGDRVGTGELFF. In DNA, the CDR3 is TGTGCCAGTAGTATGGGGGACAGGGTAGGGACCGGGGAGCTGTTTTTT.

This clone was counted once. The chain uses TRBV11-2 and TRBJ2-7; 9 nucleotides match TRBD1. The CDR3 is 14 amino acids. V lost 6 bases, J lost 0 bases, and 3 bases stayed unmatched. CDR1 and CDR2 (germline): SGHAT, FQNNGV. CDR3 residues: CASRGQGTSYEQYF. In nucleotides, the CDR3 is TGTGCCAGCAGGGGACAGGGCACCTCCTACGAGCAGTACTTC.

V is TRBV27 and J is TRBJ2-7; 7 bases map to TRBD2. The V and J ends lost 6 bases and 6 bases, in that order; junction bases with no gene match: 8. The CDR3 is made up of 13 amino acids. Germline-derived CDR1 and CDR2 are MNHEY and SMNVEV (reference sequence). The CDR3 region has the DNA TGTGCCAGCAGGCCGAGCGGGGCCTCCGAGCAGTACGTC. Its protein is CASRPSGASEQYV.